Listed below are T cell receptor beta chains from one sample, sequenced in a study of beta chain features in type 1 diabetes. Assay used: immunoSEQ multiplex PCR; TCRdb lists only in-frame clones, some missing. In the table there are under 950,000 clones, about a sixth of which are singletons. The sequenced sample consisted of naive CD4+ T cells from blood. The receptors were gathered from a young woman in good health. Each CDR3 is given with its conserved first and last residue. Fields, in order: J gene, clone size, V gene, D gene, CDR3 protein, CDR3 DNA. D genes are given only for firm matches. Clone size is stated in some rows and not others, as once, few, many or a class when expanded.

TRBJ1-5	few	TRBV27	NA	CASSLHSNQPQHF	TGTGCCAGCAGTTTACATAGCAATCAGCCCCAGCATTTT
TRBJ2-2	few	TRBV7-9	NA	CASSLSGGLYNTGELFF	TGTGCCAGCAGCTTATCCGGGGGGCTATATAACACCGGGGAGCTGTTTTTT
TRBJ1-1	NA	TRBV7-8	NA	CASSSDRLNTEAFF	TGTGCCAGCAGCTCCGACAGATTGAACACTGAAGCTTTCTTT
TRBJ2-3	few	TRBV28	TRBD1	CASSPPDRPTDTQYF	TGTGCCAGCAGTCCGCCGGACAGGCCGACAGATACGCAGTATTTT
TRBJ2-2	few	TRBV5-1	NA	CASSPGHISLNTGELFF	TGCGCCAGCAGCCCGGGTCATATAAGTCTGAACACCGGGGAGCTGTTTTTT
TRBJ2-1	NA	TRBV28	TRBD2	CASKPFPGLAGASEQFF	TGTGCCAGCAAGCCCTTCCCCGGCCTAGCGGGAGCGAGTGAGCAGTTCTTC
TRBJ1-1	many	TRBV10-3	TRBD1	CAIRGQGQTEAFF	TGTGCCATCAGGGGACAGGGTCAGACTGAAGCTTTCTTT
TRBJ1-4	NA	TRBV4-2	NA	CASSQGQGATNEKLFF	TGTGCCAGCAGCCAAGGCCAGGGCGCAACTAATGAAAAACTGTTTTTT
TRBJ1-4	few	TRBV9	NA	CASSAPGINEKLFF	TGTGCCAGCAGCGCTCCGGGCATTAATGAAAAACTGTTTTTT
TRBJ1-1	few	TRBV5-4	NA	CASSFWENTEAFF	TGTGCCAGCAGCTTTTGGGAAAACACTGAAGCTTTCTTT
TRBJ2-1	NA	TRBV28	NA	CASSHPTTNEQFF	TGTGCCAGCAGCCACCCGACAACCAATGAGCAGTTCTTC
TRBJ2-3	few	TRBV7-2	TRBD2	CASRNRLAEGTDTQYF	TGTGCCAGCCGAAACAGACTAGCGGAAGGCACAGATACGCAGTATTTT
TRBJ1-4	NA	TRBV11-2	NA	CASSLLRDNRLLFF	TGTGCCAGCAGCCTGTTACGGGACAACCGACTCCTGTTTTTT
TRBJ2-5	NA	TRBV5-1	NA	CASSQGREETQYF	TGCGCCAGCAGCCAGGGCCGGGAGGAGACCCAGTACTTC
TRBJ2-3	few	TRBV6-5	NA	CASKVSGADTQYF	TGTGCCAGCAAAGTCTCGGGGGCGGATACGCAGTATTTT
TRBJ2-5	NA	TRBV5-1	NA	CASSFAPVSSQETQYF	TGCGCCAGCAGCTTCGCTCCCGTAAGTTCCCAAGAGACCCAGTACTTC
TRBJ1-1	NA	TRBV18	NA	CASSPPKGQNTEAFF	TGTGCCAGCTCACCACCTAAGGGGCAGAACACTGAAGCTTTCTTT
TRBJ2-7	NA	TRBV21-1	NA	CASSNLTSGSIYEQYF	TGTGCCAGCAGCAACCTTACTAGCGGGAGTATCTACGAGCAGTACTTC
TRBJ1-2	NA	TRBV7-3	NA	CASSLQGSRPYGYTF	TGTGCCAGCAGCTTACAGGGTTCGCGTCCCTATGGCTACACCTTC
TRBJ2-1	NA	TRBV21-1	NA	CASSSRLLRAPFF	TGTGCCAGCAGCAGTCGATTATTGAGGGCGCCGTTCTTC
TRBJ2-1	NA	TRBV28	NA	CASSLDWTKQFF	TGTGCCAGCAGTTTAGACTGGACTAAGCAGTTCTTC
TRBJ2-2	NA	TRBV5-1	NA	CASSLVPAGELFF	TGCGCCAGCAGCTTGGTACCGGCCGGGGAGCTGTTTTTT
TRBJ2-2	NA	TRBV19	TRBD1	CASTGQGSAGELFF	TGTGCCAGCACGGGACAGGGTAGTGCCGGGGAGCTGTTTTTT